A selection of T cell receptor beta chains follows, all from one sample in a study of T cell repertoires in cytomegalovirus infection. A single record per CDR3 protein comes from TCRdb applying MiXCR to the reads. The table records 150,000 to 200,000 distinct CDR3 sequences, roughly an eighth of them present only once. The sequenced material came from PBMCs. The receptors here all came from a human donor in good health (CMV status not recorded). Some clones in this sample may be carry-over from other donors' samples. The CDR3 runs from the conserved cysteine through the conserved F or W. The D gene is left open where the match is weak. Size is omitted from some rows. Given values are once, few, many or a class for expanded clones.

V gene: TRBV5-1
CDR3 length: 13
J gene: TRBJ2-5
clone size: few
D gene: -
CDR3 DNA: TGCGCCAGCAAACTACAGGTTCAAGAGACCCAGTACTTC
CDR3 protein: CASKLQVQETQYF

V gene: TRBV28
CDR3 length: 16
J gene: TRBJ1-4
clone size: many
D gene: TRBD1
CDR3 DNA: TGTGCCAGCAGCCACACACAGCAGGGGGAAAGGGAAAAACTGTTTTTT
CDR3 protein: CASSHTQQGEREKLFF

V gene: TRBV5-1
CDR3 length: 14
J gene: TRBJ1-1
clone size: -
D gene: -
CDR3 DNA: TGCGCCAGCAGCTTGGTGGGACGGGGGTCTGAAGCTTTCTTT
CDR3 protein: CASSLVGRGSEAFF

V gene: TRBV14
CDR3 length: 14
J gene: TRBJ1-6
clone size: many
D gene: -
CDR3 DNA: TGTGCCAGCAGCCAAGCAACAGGTGGTTCACCCCTCCACTTT
CDR3 protein: CASSQATGGSPLHF

V gene: TRBV28
CDR3 length: 16
J gene: TRBJ2-1
clone size: many
D gene: TRBD2
CDR3 DNA: TGTGCCAGCAGTTTTGGAACTAGCGGGAGGGCCACTGAGCAGTTCTTC
CDR3 protein: CASSFGTSGRATEQFF

V gene: TRBV12-3/TRBV12-4
CDR3 length: 14
J gene: TRBJ1-2
clone size: -
D gene: -
CDR3 DNA: TGTGCCAGCAGTTCCCTCCGCCTAGGAGGAGGCTACACCTTC
CDR3 protein: CASSSLRLGGGYTF

V gene: TRBV28
CDR3 length: 16
J gene: TRBJ2-1
clone size: -
D gene: -
CDR3 DNA: TGTGCCAGCATCTCAGGGGTTGCGGTCTCCTACAATGAGCAGTTCTTC
CDR3 protein: CASISGVAVSYNEQFF

V gene: TRBV20-1
CDR3 length: 15
J gene: TRBJ2-7
clone size: few
D gene: -
CDR3 DNA: TGCAGTGCTAGAGATGTCAAGCCCTCAATCTACGAGCAGTACTTC
CDR3 protein: CSARDVKPSIYEQYF

V gene: TRBV28
CDR3 length: 13
J gene: TRBJ1-3
clone size: many
D gene: -
CDR3 DNA: TGTGCCAGCAGGGGCCGCTCTGGAAACACCATATATTTT
CDR3 protein: CASRGRSGNTIYF

V gene: TRBV7-6
CDR3 length: 13
J gene: TRBJ2-7
clone size: many
D gene: -
CDR3 DNA: TGTGCCAGCAGCCCTAGGGACGGGTACGAGCAGTACTTC
CDR3 protein: CASSPRDGYEQYF

V gene: TRBV19
CDR3 length: 12
J gene: TRBJ1-1
clone size: few
D gene: -
CDR3 DNA: TGTGCCAGTAATGGGTTCGACACTGAAGCTTTCTTT
CDR3 protein: CASNGFDTEAFF

V gene: TRBV12-3/TRBV12-4
CDR3 length: 14
J gene: TRBJ2-7
clone size: -
D gene: -
CDR3 DNA: TGTGCCAGCATTTATAGCGGTAGCTCCTACGAGCAGTACTTC
CDR3 protein: CASIYSGSSYEQYF

V gene: TRBV29-1
CDR3 length: 13
J gene: TRBJ2-7
clone size: few
D gene: -
CDR3 DNA: TGCAGCGTGGGCGGACACCTCTCCTACGAGCAGTACTTC
CDR3 protein: CSVGGHLSYEQYF

V gene: TRBV7-2
CDR3 length: 11
J gene: TRBJ2-7
clone size: many
D gene: -
CDR3 DNA: TGTGCCAGCAGCTTAATCGACGAGCAGTACTTC
CDR3 protein: CASSLIDEQYF

V gene: TRBV5-1
CDR3 length: 15
J gene: TRBJ2-6
clone size: many
D gene: TRBD1
CDR3 DNA: TGCGCCAGCGGACAGGGGGCGCCTGGGGCCAACGTCCTGACTTTC
CDR3 protein: CASGQGAPGANVLTF

V gene: TRBV10-3
CDR3 length: 16
J gene: TRBJ2-1
clone size: few
D gene: -
CDR3 DNA: TGTGCCATCAGTGAATCGTGGCAGGGTTTGTACAATGAGCAGTTCTTC
CDR3 protein: CAISESWQGLYNEQFF

V gene: TRBV7-9
CDR3 length: 14
J gene: TRBJ2-7
clone size: many
D gene: -
CDR3 DNA: TGTGCCAGCAGCAGCACGACAGGAATCTACGAGCAGTACTTC
CDR3 protein: CASSSTTGIYEQYF

V gene: TRBV6-2/TRBV6-3
CDR3 length: 14
J gene: TRBJ2-7
clone size: many
D gene: -
CDR3 DNA: TGTGCCAGCAGCTTTTCACGGAGCTGGCGGGAGCAGTACTTC
CDR3 protein: CASSFSRSWREQYF

V gene: TRBV7-2
CDR3 length: 13
J gene: TRBJ2-3
clone size: many
D gene: -
CDR3 DNA: TGTGCCAGCAATCTCGCTAGCACAGATACGCAGTATTTT
CDR3 protein: CASNLASTDTQYF

V gene: TRBV7-3
CDR3 length: 15
J gene: TRBJ1-1
clone size: many
D gene: TRBD1
CDR3 DNA: TGTGCCAGCAGCTTTACAGGGGGCTGGGGCACTGAAGCTTTCTTT
CDR3 protein: CASSFTGGWGTEAFF

V gene: TRBV7-2
CDR3 length: 13
J gene: TRBJ1-2
clone size: many
D gene: -
CDR3 DNA: TGTGCCAGCGGGCAGCGGATGAACTATGGCTACACCTTC
CDR3 protein: CASGQRMNYGYTF

V gene: TRBV5-1
CDR3 length: 13
J gene: TRBJ1-1
clone size: -
D gene: -
CDR3 DNA: TGCGCCAGCAGCCGAGAGTTGAACACTGAAGCTTTCTTT
CDR3 protein: CASSRELNTEAFF

V gene: TRBV7-3
CDR3 length: 14
J gene: TRBJ2-1
clone size: many
D gene: TRBD2
CDR3 DNA: TGTGCCAGCAGCTTAACGGGGGGGAGCAATGAGCAGTTCTTC
CDR3 protein: CASSLTGGSNEQFF

V gene: TRBV3-1
CDR3 length: 13
J gene: TRBJ1-5
clone size: -
D gene: -
CDR3 DNA: TGTGCCAGCAGCCAAGGGAGGGATCAGCCCCAGCATTTT
CDR3 protein: CASSQGRDQPQHF

V gene: TRBV12-3/TRBV12-4
CDR3 length: 12
J gene: TRBJ1-3
clone size: many
D gene: -
CDR3 DNA: TGTGCCAGCAGCCCCGTTGGAAACACCATATATTTT
CDR3 protein: CASSPVGNTIYF

V gene: TRBV11-2
CDR3 length: 15
J gene: TRBJ1-1
clone size: -
D gene: -
CDR3 DNA: TGTGCCAGCACCCCTCGTGCGGGGCCCGACACTGAAGCTTTCTTT
CDR3 protein: CASTPRAGPDTEAFF

V gene: TRBV11-1
CDR3 length: 15
J gene: TRBJ2-6
clone size: many
D gene: -
CDR3 DNA: TGTGCCAGCAGCCGAGGGGGGAGGGGGGCCAACGTCCTGACTTTC
CDR3 protein: CASSRGGRGANVLTF

V gene: TRBV5-1
CDR3 length: 14
J gene: TRBJ2-7
clone size: few
D gene: TRBD1
CDR3 DNA: TGCGCCAGCAGCTTGGAGACAGGGACCTACGAGCAGTACTTC
CDR3 protein: CASSLETGTYEQYF

V gene: TRBV11-2
CDR3 length: 13
J gene: TRBJ1-1
clone size: -
D gene: -
CDR3 DNA: TGTGCCAGCACCCATTGGGGGGGCACTGAAGCTTTCTTT
CDR3 protein: CASTHWGGTEAFF

V gene: TRBV4-3
CDR3 length: 16
J gene: TRBJ1-2
clone size: -
D gene: TRBD1
CDR3 DNA: TGCGCCAGCAGCCAAGATGTGGAGGGGGCGAACTATGGCTACACCTTC
CDR3 protein: CASSQDVEGANYGYTF

V gene: TRBV10-3
CDR3 length: 13
J gene: TRBJ1-2
clone size: -
D gene: -
CDR3 DNA: TGTGCCATCAGTGAGCGGGGTGGCTATTGCTACACCTTC
CDR3 protein: CAISERGGYCYTF

V gene: TRBV5-1
CDR3 length: 13
J gene: TRBJ1-4
clone size: few
D gene: -
CDR3 DNA: TGCGCCAGCAGCCAGGGCACTAATGAAAAACTGTTTTTT
CDR3 protein: CASSQGTNEKLFF

V gene: TRBV7-3
CDR3 length: 16
J gene: TRBJ2-1
clone size: many
D gene: TRBD1
CDR3 DNA: TGTGCCAGCAGCTTAAGAGACCAGGGGGCGCCTAATGAGCAGTTCTTC
CDR3 protein: CASSLRDQGAPNEQFF

V gene: TRBV28
CDR3 length: 13
J gene: TRBJ1-5
clone size: few
D gene: -
CDR3 DNA: TGTGCCAGCGTAGGGCAGCACAATCAGCCCCAGCATTTT
CDR3 protein: CASVGQHNQPQHF

V gene: TRBV5-1
CDR3 length: 16
J gene: TRBJ1-1
clone size: -
D gene: -
CDR3 DNA: TGCGCCAGCAGCTTGTATACGGGCCCTGGGGTCACTGAAGCTTTCTTT
CDR3 protein: CASSLYTGPGVTEAFF

V gene: TRBV7-2
CDR3 length: 12
J gene: TRBJ1-1
clone size: many
D gene: -
CDR3 DNA: TGTGCCAGCAGCGAGGGGTTCATGGAAGCTTTCTTT
CDR3 protein: CASSEGFMEAFF

V gene: TRBV27
CDR3 length: 15
J gene: TRBJ2-7
clone size: -
D gene: TRBD2
CDR3 DNA: TGTGCCAGCAGTTCCCCGCTAGCGGAGAAATACGAGCAGTACTTC
CDR3 protein: CASSSPLAEKYEQYF

V gene: TRBV6-5
CDR3 length: 16
J gene: TRBJ2-3
clone size: -
D gene: TRBD1
CDR3 DNA: TGTGCCAGCAGTTTCCGGACAGGGCGGAGCACAGATACGCAGTATTTT
CDR3 protein: CASSFRTGRSTDTQYF

V gene: TRBV6-2/TRBV6-3
CDR3 length: 13
J gene: TRBJ2-5
clone size: few
D gene: -
CDR3 DNA: TGTGCCGCCCACGAGGAGGGCCGGGAGACCCAGTACTTC
CDR3 protein: CAAHEEGRETQYF

V gene: TRBV29-1
CDR3 length: 12
J gene: TRBJ1-1
clone size: -
D gene: -
CDR3 DNA: TGCAGCGTTGAAGGCGGGGGGGTTGAAGCTTTCTTT
CDR3 protein: CSVEGGGVEAFF

V gene: TRBV7-2
CDR3 length: 13
J gene: TRBJ2-2
clone size: many
D gene: -
CDR3 DNA: TGTGCCAGCAGCTTCGCCTACACCGGGGAGCTGTTTTTT
CDR3 protein: CASSFAYTGELFF

V gene: TRBV4-1
CDR3 length: 15
J gene: TRBJ1-2
clone size: few
D gene: TRBD1
CDR3 DNA: TGCGCCAGCAGCCCAGACAGGGCCGGTTACTATGGCTACACCTTC
CDR3 protein: CASSPDRAGYYGYTF

V gene: TRBV5-1
CDR3 length: 14
J gene: TRBJ1-1
clone size: few
D gene: -
CDR3 DNA: TGCGCCAGCAGCTTGGGGACACAGAACACTGAAGCTTTCTTT
CDR3 protein: CASSLGTQNTEAFF

V gene: TRBV7-2
CDR3 length: 13
J gene: TRBJ1-2
clone size: many
D gene: -
CDR3 DNA: TGTGCCAGCAGCTTTCGAGGCGGGGGAGGCTACACCTTC
CDR3 protein: CASSFRGGGGYTF

V gene: TRBV20-1
CDR3 length: 14
J gene: TRBJ2-7
clone size: -
D gene: -
CDR3 DNA: TGCAGTGCTAGAGATCTTGGGCGCGGGGACGAGGAGTACTTC
CDR3 protein: CSARDLGRGDEEYF

V gene: TRBV11-2
CDR3 length: 14
J gene: TRBJ1-2
clone size: -
D gene: -
CDR3 DNA: TGTGCCAGCAGCTTGGCCAGGGTGATTCAGGACTACACCTTC
CDR3 protein: CASSLARVIQDYTF

V gene: TRBV5-1
CDR3 length: 14
J gene: TRBJ1-2
clone size: few
D gene: -
CDR3 DNA: TGCGCCAGCAGCTTGGGAATGGTGGACTATGGCTACACCTTC
CDR3 protein: CASSLGMVDYGYTF

V gene: TRBV15
CDR3 length: 14
J gene: TRBJ1-2
clone size: few
D gene: -
CDR3 DNA: TGTGCCACCAGCAGAGATTCGAGGGGGGGGGGCTACACCTTC
CDR3 protein: CATSRDSRGGGYTF

V gene: TRBV6-2/TRBV6-3
CDR3 length: 19
J gene: TRBJ2-7
clone size: few
D gene: TRBD2
CDR3 DNA: TGTGCCAGCAGTTCCGAACCGGCCTGGCTAGCGGGAGGGTCCTACGAGCAGTACTTC
CDR3 protein: CASSSEPAWLAGGSYEQYF

V gene: TRBV28
CDR3 length: 14
J gene: TRBJ2-7
clone size: few
D gene: -
CDR3 DNA: TGTGCCAGCAGTCAGGATACCGGCCTCTACGAGCAGTACTTC
CDR3 protein: CASSQDTGLYEQYF

V gene: TRBV28
CDR3 length: 15
J gene: TRBJ2-7
clone size: few
D gene: -
CDR3 DNA: TGTGCCAGCAGTTTCCAGAAGCGGCCGAAGGGCGAGCAGTACTTC
CDR3 protein: CASSFQKRPKGEQYF

V gene: TRBV10-3
CDR3 length: 14
J gene: TRBJ1-5
clone size: few
D gene: -
CDR3 DNA: TGTGCCATCAGTGCTACAGTGGGGAGTCAGCCCCAGCATTTT
CDR3 protein: CAISATVGSQPQHF

V gene: TRBV11-2
CDR3 length: 13
J gene: TRBJ1-3
clone size: many
D gene: -
CDR3 DNA: TGTGCCAGCAGCTTATCAGCTGGAAACACCATATATTTT
CDR3 protein: CASSLSAGNTIYF

V gene: TRBV7-9
CDR3 length: 14
J gene: TRBJ1-1
clone size: many
D gene: -
CDR3 DNA: TGTGCCAGCTCAAGAGGGGGGAGGCACACTGAAGCTTTCTTT
CDR3 protein: CASSRGGRHTEAFF

V gene: TRBV29-1
CDR3 length: 10
J gene: TRBJ2-5
clone size: few
D gene: -
CDR3 DNA: TGCAGCATTCGAAAAGAGACCCAGTACTTC
CDR3 protein: CSIRKETQYF